Listed below are T cell receptor beta chains from one sample, sequenced in a study of regulatory T cells in long-lasting Graves disease. Via MiXCR, TCRdb re-called the multiplex PCR reads, giving one row per CDR3 protein. The table has 300,000 or so distinct CDR3 sequences, around a fifth seen once. The sequences come from peripheral blood mononuclear cells (PBMCs), collected when the disease was refractory, from a patient treated with antithyroid drugs. The receptors shown here come from a female donor with Graves disease. Each CDR3 is given with its conserved first and last residue. The D gene is left open where the match is weak. The size entry is marked missing in some rows and otherwise reads once, few, many or a size class.

D,V,J,size,DNA,CDR3
TRBD1,TRBV6-5,TRBJ2-7,many,TGTGCCAGCAGTTATTTGGACAGGGCCGAGCAGTACTTC,CASSYLDRAEQYF
NA,TRBV28,TRBJ1-5,many,TGTGCCAGCAGTCTTACGGGGCGCTGGGCTACAGGGAATCAGCCCCAGCATTTT,CASSLTGRWATGNQPQHF
TRBD2,TRBV5-1,TRBJ2-5,few,TGCGCCAGCAGCGTTACTAGCGGGAGTCGAGAGACCCAGTACTTC,CASSVTSGSRETQYF
TRBD1,TRBV10-3,TRBJ1-5,once,TGTGCCAACAGACAGGGATTAAATCAGCCCCAGCATTTT,CANRQGLNQPQHF
NA,TRBV25-1,TRBJ2-7,few,TGTGCCAGCAGTGAATTATGGGGGGACGAGCAGTACTTC,CASSELWGDEQYF
NA,TRBV27,TRBJ1-5,many,TGTGCCAGCAGCACTAGCAATCAGCCCCAGCATTTT,CASSTSNQPQHF
TRBD2,TRBV6-1,TRBJ2-6,many,TGTGCAATAACGGCTAGCGGAAACTCTGGGGCCAACGTCCTGACTTTC,CAITASGNSGANVLTF
NA,TRBV12-3/TRBV12-4,TRBJ1-1,many,TGTGCCAGCAGTTTTCGTAGGTTTCAGGAGGCTTTCTTT,CASSFRRFQEAFF
NA,TRBV15,TRBJ1-5,NA,TGTGCCACCAGCACAACCACAGGGTTTCAGCCCCAGCATTTT,CATSTTTGFQPQHF
NA,TRBV28,TRBJ2-7,many,TGTGCCAGCAGCCCCCGGACGGAAACTCCCTACGAGCAGTACTTC,CASSPRTETPYEQYF
NA,TRBV15,TRBJ1-1,few,TGTGCCACCAGCAGTCGAGTCACTGAAGCTTTCTTT,CATSSRVTEAFF
NA,TRBV11-3,TRBJ1-6,NA,TGTGCCAGCAGCTTACCCAGGGAAGTAACGAAGCCCTATAATTCACCCCTCCACTTT,CASSLPREVTKPYNSPLHF
NA,TRBV6-1,TRBJ1-2,many,TGTGCCAGCGGCCAACAGGGTAACTATGGCTACACCTTC,CASGQQGNYGYTF
NA,TRBV30,TRBJ2-2,NA,TGTGCCTGTCAAACCAAGCACACCGGGGAGCTGTTTTTT,CACQTKHTGELFF
TRBD1,TRBV19,TRBJ1-5,NA,TGTACCAGTAGATCAATCCCGACAGGGACAAATCAGCCCCAGCATTTT,CTSRSIPTGTNQPQHF
NA,TRBV28,TRBJ1-5,many,TGTGCCAGCAGTTTTCCCCAGCTCGGAGGGCAGCCCCAGCATTTT,CASSFPQLGGQPQHF
NA,TRBV9,TRBJ2-7,NA,TGTGCCAGCAATCCGGACGGGTCCTACGAGCAGTACTTC,CASNPDGSYEQYF
TRBD1,TRBV29-1,TRBJ1-1,NA,TGCAGCGTTGGAGGGGACAGGGGGCGCGGGGGCACTGAAGCTTTCTTT,CSVGGDRGRGGTEAFF
TRBD1,TRBV6-5,TRBJ2-7,NA,TGTGCCAGCAGTTACTCGGGACAGGGGAGTTACGAGCAGTACTTC,CASSYSGQGSYEQYF
NA,TRBV9,TRBJ1-6,few,TGTGCCAGCAGCGTAGGGGGTGGTTATAATTCACCCCTCCACTTT,CASSVGGGYNSPLHF
TRBD1,TRBV6-5,TRBJ1-1,many,TGTGCCAGCAGTTACAGTAGCAGGGGGACCACTGAAGCTTTCTTT,CASSYSSRGTTEAFF
NA,TRBV11-3,TRBJ1-2,many,TGTGCCAGCAGCCCAAAAGCAGGGCGTAGGGGCTACACCTTC,CASSPKAGRRGYTF
NA,TRBV6-1,TRBJ2-7,few,TGTGCCAGCGCCCTAGGACAGTTCTACGAGCAGTACTTC,CASALGQFYEQYF
TRBD1,TRBV24-1,TRBJ1-1,many,TGTGCCACCACCTCGGGACAGGGGATGAACACTGAAGCTTTCTTT,CATTSGQGMNTEAFF
TRBD2,TRBV7-2,TRBJ2-5,many,TGTGCCAGCAGCTTGTTGGCGGGGGGAGGAGAGACCCAGTACTTC,CASSLLAGGGETQYF
NA,TRBV4-3,TRBJ1-2,many,TGCGCCAGCAGCCACTGGACAGAGACTAACTATGGCTACACCTTC,CASSHWTETNYGYTF
NA,TRBV11-3,TRBJ2-3,few,TGTGCCAGCAGCTCCCAGGGCCCTACCGGAGATACGCAGTATTTT,CASSSQGPTGDTQYF
NA,TRBV18,TRBJ2-7,few,TGTGCCAGCTCACCTGGTTTCGGAAGCGGGGGACAGGGCTACGAGCAGTACTTC,CASSPGFGSGGQGYEQYF
TRBD2,TRBV5-1,TRBJ2-5,NA,TGCGCCAGCAGCTGGGGACTACTATATCAAGAGACCCAGTACTTC,CASSWGLLYQETQYF
NA,TRBV29-1,TRBJ1-3,NA,TGCAGCGTTGAAGACAGGGACGGAAACACCATATATTTT,CSVEDRDGNTIYF
NA,TRBV6-1,TRBJ1-2,few,TGTGCCAGCAGTGAAGGAGGGGTTTATGGCTACACCTTC,CASSEGGVYGYTF
TRBD1,TRBV7-9,TRBJ1-4,NA,TGTGCCAGCAGCTTACAGGGGGCGGACGAAAAACTGTTTTTT,CASSLQGADEKLFF
TRBD1,TRBV10-3,TRBJ2-2,NA,TGTGCCATCAGAGGACAGGGGGCGAACACCGGGGAGCTGTTTTTT,CAIRGQGANTGELFF
TRBD2,TRBV11-2,TRBJ2-7,many,TGTGCCAGCAGCCCCCGACTAGCGGGAGTCAACGAGCAGTACTTC,CASSPRLAGVNEQYF
TRBD1,TRBV20-1,TRBJ1-5,NA,TGCAGTGCTAAACCCTCGGGACAGGGGGGTCAGCCCCAGCATTTT,CSAKPSGQGGQPQHF
TRBD1,TRBV7-8,TRBJ1-2,many,TGTGCCAGCAGCTTAGGTACAGGGGAGTATGGCTACACCTTC,CASSLGTGEYGYTF
NA,TRBV30,TRBJ1-1,NA,TGTGCCTCTACACCGGGACAAATGAACACTGAAGCTTTCTTT,CASTPGQMNTEAFF
TRBD2,TRBV7-8,TRBJ2-7,many,TGTGCCAGCAGCAAGCAGATGACTAGCGATCGGAAGGCCTACGAGCAGTACTTC,CASSKQMTSDRKAYEQYF
TRBD2,TRBV24-1,TRBJ2-3,NA,TGTGCCACCAGTGACCAGCGGGGGACTAGCACAGATACGCAGTATTTT,CATSDQRGTSTDTQYF
NA,TRBV28,TRBJ1-1,many,TGTGCCAGCAGGGCAGAGATGAGAAAAGCTTTCTTT,CASRAEMRKAFF
NA,TRBV29-1,TRBJ1-4,many,TGCAGCGCCTATCCTCAAGGGGTAGAGGGCTCAACTAATGAAAAACTGTTTTTT,CSAYPQGVEGSTNEKLFF